This T cell receptor (beta chain) was identified in a study of T cell responses to AZD1222 COVID-19 vaccine. General study points: Recipients of two AZD1222 doses showed rising Spike-specific TCR breadth and depth. Sampling that yielded the repertoires occurred only after the peak T cell response. Only 5 or 6 individuals given AZD1222 were seropositive at baseline.

The junction had 19 bases not matched to a gene; V was cut back by 10 bases and J by 4 bases. The V gene's germline CDR1 is MDHEN and CDR2 SYDVKM. The CDR3 loop spans 16 amino acids. Some clones are missing from TCRdb's copy, which holds only in-frame ones; the method was immunoSEQ multiplex PCR. The data show 95,000 to 150,000 clones, with approximately 90% seen just once and around 7.2% held by the top ten. A remark on this clone: What it recognizes is unknown.

The TCR was taken from an adult in good health. This specimen was peripheral blood, taken on day 0 of AZD1222 vaccination. The chain is built from TRBV28 and TRBJ2-7, with 7 bases matching TRBD2. Here the CDR3 reads CATTRGSWGGRYEQYF. CDR3 nucleotide sequence: TGTGCCACCACCCGGGGATCATGGGGGGGTAGATACGAGCAGTACTTC. The whole variable domain, filled in from reference TRBV28 and TRBJ2-7, reads DVKVTQSSRYLVKRTGEKVFLECVQDMDHENMFWYRQDPGLGLRLIYFSYDVKMKEKGDIPEGYSVSREKKERFSLILESASTNQTSMYLCATTRGSWGGRYEQYFGPGTRLTVT.